This T cell receptor (beta chain) appears in the sequencing data of a study of T cell responses to AZD1222 COVID-19 vaccine. Assay used: immunoSEQ multiplex PCR; TCRdb lists only in-frame clones, some missing. The table records some 140,000 clones, 80% to 95% of them present only once. This CDR3 comprises 14 residues. Trimming left V 0 bases short and J 5 bases short, with 11 bases between. From germline, CDR1 is GTSNPN and CDR2 SVGIG (reference sequence). Here the sequenced sample was peripheral blood, taken on day 0 of AZD1222 vaccination. The rearrangement links TRBV30 to TRBJ1-5, with no clear D. The source of this sequence is an adult in good health. CDR3 nucleotide sequence: TGTGCCTGGAGTGTATCGACTTCCGATCAGCCCCAGCATTTT. Its protein product is CAWSVSTSDQPQHF.